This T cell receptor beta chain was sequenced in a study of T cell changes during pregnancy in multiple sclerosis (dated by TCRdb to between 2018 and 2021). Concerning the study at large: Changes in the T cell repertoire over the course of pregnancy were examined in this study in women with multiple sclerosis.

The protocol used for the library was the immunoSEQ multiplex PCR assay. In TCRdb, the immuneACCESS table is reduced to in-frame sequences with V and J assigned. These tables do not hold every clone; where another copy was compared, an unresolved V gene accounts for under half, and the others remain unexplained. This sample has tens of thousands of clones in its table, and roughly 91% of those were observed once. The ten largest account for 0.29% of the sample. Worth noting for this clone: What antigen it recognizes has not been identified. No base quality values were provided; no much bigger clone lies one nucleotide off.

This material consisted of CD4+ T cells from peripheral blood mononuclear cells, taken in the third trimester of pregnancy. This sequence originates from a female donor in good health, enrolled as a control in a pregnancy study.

This receptor has the CDR3 CASSYDSSSYNEQFF. Here is the DNA: TGTGCCAGCAGTTACGACTCCAGCTCCTACAATGAGCAGTTCTTC. The V and J genes are TRBV7-3 and TRBJ2-1; no D gene is confidently identified. The germline V gene gives CDR1 as SGHTA and CDR2 as FQGTGA. From the cysteine up to the phenylalanine, the CDR3 has a length of 15 residues. The kept DNA is CDR3 alone, 45 bases in frame from the first base. Trimming at the junction amounts to 6 bases on V and 0 bases on J, and the germline ends lie 12 bases apart.